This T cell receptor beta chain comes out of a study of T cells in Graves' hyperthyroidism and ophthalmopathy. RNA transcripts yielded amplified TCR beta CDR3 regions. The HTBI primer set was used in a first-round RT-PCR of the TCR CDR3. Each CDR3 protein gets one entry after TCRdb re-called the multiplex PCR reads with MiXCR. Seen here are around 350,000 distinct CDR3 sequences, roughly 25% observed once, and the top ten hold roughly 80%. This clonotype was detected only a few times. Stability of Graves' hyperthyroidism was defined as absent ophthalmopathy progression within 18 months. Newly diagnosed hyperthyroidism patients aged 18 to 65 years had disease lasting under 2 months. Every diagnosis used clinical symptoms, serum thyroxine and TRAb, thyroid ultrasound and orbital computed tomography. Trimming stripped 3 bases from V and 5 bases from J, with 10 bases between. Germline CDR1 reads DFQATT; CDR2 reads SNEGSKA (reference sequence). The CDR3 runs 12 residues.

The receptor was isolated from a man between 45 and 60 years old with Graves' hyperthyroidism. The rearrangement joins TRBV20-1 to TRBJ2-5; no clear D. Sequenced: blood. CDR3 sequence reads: CSASDRVETQYF. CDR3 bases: TGCAGTGCTAGTGATCGGGTGGAGACCCAGTACTTC.